This T cell receptor beta chain is from a study of metastatic and nonmetastatic thyroid tumors. Thyroid surgery was preceded by no treatment in any patient. TCRdb called clones again from the PCR reads with MiXCR. The sample yields 2,000 to 2,500 clones, 42% seen once. With V trimmed by 7 bases and J by 6 bases, 11 bases remained unmatched. This CDR3 is 13 amino acids long. Germline V lookup: CDR1 GTSNPN, CDR2 SVGIG (reference sequence). The rearrangement joins TRBV30 to TRBJ2-7; 8 bases map to TRBD1. Specimen: adjacent normal tissue. The source of this sequence is a female donor with papillary thyroid cancer or a benign thyroid nodule (not recorded which). Some clones in this sample may be carry-over from other donors' samples. This chain's CDR3 is CAYPTGVIGEQYF. The CDR3 DNA is TGTGCCTACCCGACAGGGGTGATTGGCGAGCAGTACTTC.